This is a list of T cell receptor beta chains from one sample in a study of spatial heterogeneity in lung cancer. From the 5' RACE reads, TCRdb called clonotypes with MiXCR, one entry per CDR3 protein. The table includes about 60,000 distinct CDR3 sequences, 8.4% detected once. The sample consisted of PBMCs, taken at surgery. The source of these receptors is a female donor with early-stage non-small cell lung cancer. The CDR3 runs from the conserved cysteine through the conserved F or W. The D gene is left open where the match is weak. Clone size appears in some rows only: once, few, many, or a class for an expanded clone.

D	size	J	V	DNA	CDR3
TRBD1	few	TRBJ2-1	TRBV11-3	TGTGCCAGCAGCCGAAGGACAGGGGGCTTCGGTGAGCAGTTCTTC	CASSRRTGGFGEQFF
NA	many	TRBJ1-1	TRBV28	TGTGCCAGCAGTCAGCGATCAGGGAAGGTCACTGAAGCTTTCTTT	CASSQRSGKVTEAFF
TRBD1	many	TRBJ1-1	TRBV2	TGTGCCAGCAGCCACAGGGGGCTGGACACTGAAGCTTTCTTT	CASSHRGLDTEAFF
TRBD2	many	TRBJ2-2	TRBV11-3	TGTGCCAGCAGCTTCATCGGGACTAGCGGGAGGGCCGACGGGGAGCTGTTTTTT	CASSFIGTSGRADGELFF
NA	few	TRBJ1-5	TRBV20-1	TGCAGTTACGCCCGGGGCAATCAGCCCCAGCATTTT	CSYARGNQPQHF
NA	NA	TRBJ2-5	TRBV5-4	TGTGCCAGCAGCCTCGGACAGAGGGGCGAAGAGACCCAGTACTTC	CASSLGQRGEETQYF
TRBD2	many	TRBJ2-1	TRBV28	TGTGCCAGCAGTGTCTCCGGACTAGCGCTGTTCTTC	CASSVSGLALFF
NA	few	TRBJ1-1	TRBV5-6	TGTGCCAGCAGCTTCCCGACAGACAGCACTGAAGCTTTCTTT	CASSFPTDSTEAFF
NA	few	TRBJ2-5	TRBV25-1	TGTGCCAGCAGTGAAGGGGTTAAGACCCAGTACTTC	CASSEGVKTQYF
NA	NA	TRBJ2-2	TRBV5-4	TGTGCCAGCAGCACCCGACAGGGAGGAACCGGGGAGCTGTTTTTT	CASSTRQGGTGELFF
NA	NA	TRBJ2-4	TRBV10-3	TGTGCCATCAGCGAAACGGACCATGCTAAAAACATTCAGTACTTC	CAISETDHAKNIQYF
NA	NA	TRBJ1-2	TRBV28	TGTGCCAGCGGAGAGTTTCTCAGGGTCTCTAATGGCTACACCTTC	CASGEFLRVSNGYTF
NA	few	TRBJ1-6	TRBV18	TGTGCCAGCTGGACCGGGACGGGAAATTCACCCCTCCACTTT	CASWTGTGNSPLHF
TRBD2	NA	TRBJ2-5	TRBV20-1	TGCAGTGCTAGCCTCCCGACTAGCGGGCAAGAGACCCAGTACTTC	CSASLPTSGQETQYF
NA	NA	TRBJ2-5	TRBV5-4	TGTGCCAGCAGCTTGGCCGGAGGGAGTTGGTATGAGACCCAGTACTTC	CASSLAGGSWYETQYF
NA	few	TRBJ1-2	TRBV10-2	TGCGCCAGCAGTGAACAGGGAAAAGGGTCTGTCTATGGCTACACCTTC	CASSEQGKGSVYGYTF
NA	few	TRBJ1-4	TRBV6-1	TGTGCCAGCAGTGGACCAGATGAAAAACTGTTTTTT	CASSGPDEKLFF
TRBD1	few	TRBJ1-4	TRBV19	TGTGCCAGTAGTGCCGGGACAGGGGGTAATGAAAAACTGTTTTTT	CASSAGTGGNEKLFF
NA	many	TRBJ1-2	TRBV5-6	TGTGCCAGCAGCTCCCCGGGCCGAATCGGGGGCTACACCTTC	CASSSPGRIGGYTF
NA	few	TRBJ2-4	TRBV18	TGTGCCAGCTCACCAGGGAGCGGAGGGGCCAAAAACATTCAGTACTTC	CASSPGSGGAKNIQYF
NA	many	TRBJ1-2	TRBV7-2	TGTGCCAGCAGCTTAGCTGGACAGTATAACTATGGCTACACCTTC	CASSLAGQYNYGYTF
NA	few	TRBJ1-1	TRBV9	TGTGCCAGCAGCGTAGCCGGGTCCCTTAACACTGAAGCTTTCTTT	CASSVAGSLNTEAFF
NA	many	TRBJ1-1	TRBV7-8	TGTGCCAGCAAGCCCCGGAGACAATCGAACACTGAAGCTTTCTTT	CASKPRRQSNTEAFF
NA	many	TRBJ1-5	TRBV19	TGTGCCAGTAGTATTCTGGGGGCGCGTCACAATCAGCCCCAGCATTTT	CASSILGARHNQPQHF
NA	few	TRBJ2-5	TRBV18	TGTGCCAGCTCACCAAATGGGGATGGGACCCAGTACTTC	CASSPNGDGTQYF